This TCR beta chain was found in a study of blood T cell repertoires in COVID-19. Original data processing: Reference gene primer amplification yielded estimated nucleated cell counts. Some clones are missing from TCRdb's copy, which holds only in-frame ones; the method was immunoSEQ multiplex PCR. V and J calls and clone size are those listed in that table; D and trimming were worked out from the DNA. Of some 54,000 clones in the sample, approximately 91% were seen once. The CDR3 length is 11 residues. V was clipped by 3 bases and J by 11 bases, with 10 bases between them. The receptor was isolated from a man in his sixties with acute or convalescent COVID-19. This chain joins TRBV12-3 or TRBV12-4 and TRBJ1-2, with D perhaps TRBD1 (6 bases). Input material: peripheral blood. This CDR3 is CASSFGTLYTF. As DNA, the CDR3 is TGTGCCAGCAGTTTCGGGACATTGTACACCTTC.